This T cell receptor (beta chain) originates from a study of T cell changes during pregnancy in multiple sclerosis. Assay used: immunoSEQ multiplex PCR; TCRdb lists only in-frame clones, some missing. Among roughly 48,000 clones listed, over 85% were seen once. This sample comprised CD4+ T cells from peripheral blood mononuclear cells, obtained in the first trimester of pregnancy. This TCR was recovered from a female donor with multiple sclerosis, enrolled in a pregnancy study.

This CDR3 reads CASSLPQGLMNTEAFF. The DNA for the CDR3 is TGTGCCAGCAGCCTCCCGCAGGGTCTCATGAACACTGAAGCTTTCTTT. This chain joins TRBV11-2 and TRBJ1-1, with TRBD1 as a possible D gene (5 bases). Trimming took off 5 bases at V and 0 bases at J, with 16 bases between the two ends. The CDR3 extends over 16 amino acids. Germline V lookup: CDR1 SGHAT, CDR2 FQNNGV.